One and the same sample provided the 32 T cell receptor beta chains below, sequenced in a study of blood T cell repertoires in COVID-19. Clones were read by immunoSEQ multiplex PCR, and TCRdb kept only the in-frame ones, dropping some. This table holds some 130,000 clones, 75% to 90% found once. The sample comprised peripheral blood. The receptors derive from a human donor in a cohort sampled during active COVID-19.

V is TRBV10-3 and J is TRBJ1-1; no clear D gene. V was clipped by 5 bases and J by 4 bases, with 11 bases between them. From germline, CDR1 is ENHRY and CDR2 SYGVKD. The CDR3 runs 13 residues. CDR3 protein: CAISSISGTEAFF. In nucleotides, the CDR3 is TGTGCCATCAGTAGCATTAGTGGCACTGAAGCTTTCTTT.

The rearrangement uses TRBV5-5 and TRBJ2-7; the match to TRBD1 covers 9 bases. CDR1 and CDR2 (germline): SGHKS, YYEKEE (reference sequence). The ends lost 6 bases at V and 1 base at J; junction bases unmatched: 8. The CDR3 covers 15 residues. DNA for the CDR3: TGTGCCAGCACCCGATCCGGGACAGGGTCCTACGAGCAGTACGTC. Translation: CASTRSGTGSYEQYV.

A single count supports this clone. The rearrangement joins TRBV6-6 to TRBJ1-5; 7 bases fit TRBD1. The V gene's germline CDR1 is MNHNY and CDR2 SVGAGI (reference sequence). V was clipped by 6 bases and J by 11 bases; unmatched bases: 16. The CDR3 is 15 amino acids. Here the CDR3 DNA reads TGTGCCAGCAGACCCCGTGAGACAGGGAGTAGTTCCCAGCATTTT. Protein sequence: CASRPRETGSSSQHF.

The V and J genes are TRBV4-1 and TRBJ2-1; 8 nucleotides align to TRBD1. Germline CDR1 and CDR2: MGHRA and YSYEKL. The CDR3 is 16 residues long. J lost 4 bases, V lost 0 bases, and 5 bases had no gene match. The CDR3 region is CASSQELDRAYNEQFF. The CDR3 DNA reads TGCGCCAGCAGCCAAGAGTTGGACAGGGCATACAATGAGCAGTTCTTC.

The sample holds a few counts of this clone. The V and J genes are TRBV9 and TRBJ1-1; 7 bases match TRBD1. This CDR3 is built from 16 residues. From germline, CDR1 is SGDLS and CDR2 YYNGEE. The trim removed 3 bases at V and 4 bases at J, leaving 12 bases unmatched. This chain's CDR3 is CASSERITGVGTEAFF. The CDR3 nucleotides read TGTGCCAGCAGCGAAAGAATTACAGGGGTTGGCACTGAAGCTTTCTTT.

V gene TRBV7-2 combines with J gene TRBJ2-1, with 14 bases lining up with TRBD2. The trim removed 5 bases at V and 1 base at J, leaving 10 bases unmatched. Germline loops: CDR1 SGHTA, CDR2 FQGNSA. CDR3 length: 19 residues. The CDR3 protein is CASSPRLAGGFGSYNEQFF. As DNA, the CDR3 is TGTGCCAGCAGCCCGAGACTAGCGGGAGGGTTTGGATCCTACAATGAGCAGTTCTTC.

The chain combines TRBV3-1 (or the pseudogene TRBV3-2) with TRBJ1-1; D is ambiguous. Germline CDR1 LGHDT, CDR2 YNNKEL (reference sequence). V lost 0 bases, J lost 6 bases, and 11 bases lay in between. The CDR3 is made up of 14 amino acids. In DNA form, the CDR3 reads TGTGCCAGCAGCCAAGAGGGGAGCCCCCCTGAAGCTTTCTTT. Protein product: CASSQEGSPPEAFF.

V and J are TRBV6-2 or TRBV6-3 and TRBJ2-7, with D unclear. Trimming removed 2 bases at V and 5 bases at J, with 13 bases between. Germline CDR1 reads MNHEY; CDR2 reads SVGEGT. The CDR3 spans 14 residues. The CDR3 region is CASSYGSRSNEQYF. CDR3 DNA sequence: TGTGCCAGCAGTTACGGTTCGCGGAGCAACGAGCAGTACTTC.

The chain has TRBV7-2 and TRBJ2-5; TRBD2 agrees at 8 bases. The CDR3 contains 15 residues. Germline V gene lookup returns CDR1 SGHTA and CDR2 FQGNSA. V lost 6 bases to trimming and J lost 3 bases; unmatched junction nucleotides: 9. CDR3 sequence reads: CASSFEAGEEETQYF. The CDR3 coding sequence is TGTGCCAGCAGTTTTGAAGCGGGAGAGGAAGAGACCCAGTACTTC.

V is TRBV27 and J is TRBJ2-3; 11 bases are shared with TRBD2. Trimming at V came to 4 bases and at J to 2 bases, leaving 5 bases not matched to a gene. The CDR3 runs 16 residues. Per the germline V gene, CDR1 is MNHEY and CDR2 is SMNVEV (reference sequence). The CDR3: CASSWGTSGNTDTQYF. The CDR3 bases are TGTGCCAGCAGTTGGGGGACTAGCGGTAACACAGATACGCAGTATTTT.

The gene calls are TRBV6-5 and TRBJ2-5; the D gene is possibly TRBD1 (5 bases). Deletions cut 4 bases from V and 3 bases from J, with 9 bases between. CDR1 and CDR2 (germline): MNHEY, SVGAGI. CDR3 length equals 13 residues. The CDR3 nucleotides read TGTGCCAGCAGTTCCCCCAGGGAAGAGACCCAGTACTTC. Its translation is CASSSPREETQYF.

CDR3: CAWSGSGNEKLFF. The CDR3 DNA reads as TGTGCCTGGAGTGGGTCAGGGAATGAAAAACTGTTTTTT. The gene calls are TRBV30 and TRBJ1-4; D is perhaps TRBD1 (5 bases). The CDR3 runs 13 residues. The germline V and J ends were trimmed by 1 base and 5 bases, with 8 bases remaining between them. Germline-derived CDR1 and CDR2 are GTSNPN and SVGIG (reference sequence). The variable domain in full, completed from reference TRBV30 and TRBJ1-4, reads SQTIHQWPATLVQPVGSPLSLECTVEGTSNPNLYWYRQAAGRGLQLLFYSVGIGQISSEVPQNLSASRPQDRQFILSSKKLLLSDSGFYLCAWSGSGNEKLFFGSGTQLSVL.

The table lists this clone with many counts. The chain combines TRBV3-1 (or the pseudogene TRBV3-2) with TRBJ2-6; 8 bases map to TRBD2. The CDR3 consists of 16 residues. Germline V lookup: CDR1 LGHDT, CDR2 YNNKEL (reference sequence). V lost 8 bases to trimming and J lost 2 bases; unmatched junction nucleotides: 8. The chain's CDR3 is CASHPGGATGANVLTF. CDR3 nucleotides: TGTGCCAGCCACCCGGGGGGGGCAACTGGGGCCAACGTCCTGACTTTC.

The chain combines TRBV7-2 with TRBJ2-3; D is unresolved. Per the germline V gene, CDR1 is SGHTA and CDR2 is FQGNSA. CDR3 size: 11 residues. Trimming left V 8 bases short and J 3 bases short, with 6 bases between. The CDR3: CASGQTDTQYF. In nucleotides, the CDR3 is TGTGCCAGCGGCCAAACAGATACGCAGTATTTT.

The chain couples TRBV5-1 to TRBJ1-2; the match to TRBD1 covers 7 bases. The CDR3 has 16 amino acids. V lost 0 bases, J lost 4 bases, and 9 bases stayed unmatched. Germline lookup yields CDR1 SGHRS and CDR2 YFSETQ. Here the CDR3 DNA reads TGCGCCAGCAGCTTGGCATCGAGAGGGGGCGGCTATGGCTACACCTTC. Translating gives CASSLASRGGGYGYTF. Complete variable domain (other parts from reference TRBV5-1 and TRBJ1-2): KAGVTQTPRYLIKTRGQQVTLSCSPISGHRSVSWYQQTPGQGLQFLFEYFSETQRNKGNFPGRFSGRQFSNSRSEMNVSTLELGDSALYLCASSLASRGGGYGYTFGSGTRLTVV.

This chain joins TRBV5-5 and TRBJ1-5; the match to TRBD1 covers 7 bases. The germline gives CDR1 SGHKS, CDR2 YYEKEE (reference sequence). CDR3 size: 16 residues. Unmatched junction bases numbered 7, after V lost 4 bases and J lost 0 bases. This CDR3 reads CASSLGQLGSNQPQHF. For the CDR3, the DNA is TGTGCCAGCAGCCTGGGACAGTTGGGTAGCAATCAGCCCCAGCATTTT.

This clone has a handful of counts. The V call is TRBV9, the J call TRBJ2-4; TRBD1 aligns across 7 bases. The germline gives CDR1 SGDLS, CDR2 YYNGEE. The CDR3 contains 14 residues. The V gene end was trimmed by 3 bases and the J gene end by 6 bases; junction bases not matched to a gene: 6. The CDR3 region is CASSAQGWPNIQYF. In DNA, the CDR3 is TGTGCCAGCAGCGCACAGGGGTGGCCAAACATTCAGTACTTC.

The rearrangement links TRBV5-8 to TRBJ2-3; 8 positions agree with TRBD2. This CDR3 contains 13 residues. Unmatched junction bases numbered 4, after V lost 4 bases and J lost 6 bases. Germline CDR1 and CDR2: SGHTS and YDEGEE. DNA for the CDR3: TGTGCCAGCAGCGCACCGGGGGGGGATACGCAGTATTTT. As protein: CASSAPGGDTQYF.

This chain links TRBV5-1 with TRBJ2-3, with D perhaps TRBD1 (8 bases). V was pared by 6 bases and J by 1 base, with 18 bases between. Germline loops: CDR1 SGHRS, CDR2 YFSETQ. The CDR3 is made up of 16 amino acids. DNA for the CDR3: TGCGCCAGCACCCAGGGGGCGGGGGCCCGCACAGATACGCAGTATTTT. This codes for CASTQGAGARTDTQYF.

The chain carries TRBV24-1 and TRBJ2-3; 7 bases line up with TRBD2. Trimming at V came to 0 bases and at J to 5 bases, leaving 1 base not matched to a gene. CDR1 and CDR2 from the germline V gene are KGHDR and SFDVKD. CDR3 length equals 14 residues. CDR3 sequence: CATSDLKRGDTQYF. The CDR3 DNA reads as TGTGCCACCAGTGATTTGAAGCGGGGAGATACGCAGTATTTT.

This clone was counted a single time. In DNA form, the CDR3 reads TGTGCCAGCTCAAGATCGCAGGGACAGGCTGGAAACACCATATATTTT. It encodes CASSRSQGQAGNTIYF. This chain connects TRBV5-5 to TRBJ1-3; 8 bases are shared with TRBD1. V was clipped by 7 bases and J by 2 bases; unmatched bases: 11. Germline V gene data show CDR1 as SGHKS and CDR2 as YYEKEE (reference sequence). The CDR3 has 16 amino acids.

In DNA, the CDR3 is TGTGCCAGCCTAAGGGGAGGCGAGCAGTACTTC. It specifies CASLRGGEQYF. The gene calls are TRBV6-5 and TRBJ2-7; weak D call: TRBD2 (6 bases). The CDR3 has 11 amino acids. Looked up from germline, CDR1 is MNHEY and CDR2 is SVGAGI. V lost 8 bases and J lost 6, with 11 bases in between.

The chain uses TRBV7-2 and TRBJ1-2, with D unresolved. V was shortened by 0 bases and J by 8 bases, with 19 bases between the two germline ends. Per germline, CDR1 SGHTA and CDR2 FQGNSA. The CDR3 has 16 residues. The CDR3 bases are TGTGCCAGCAGCTTAGCGCGGAACGGACCGGGGAAAGGCTACACCTTC. Its translation: CASSLARNGPGKGYTF.

The genes are TRBV6-5 and TRBJ2-7; 7 bases are shared with TRBD1. Losses at the gene ends were 6 bases for V and 0 bases for J; bases not matched to a gene: 8. This CDR3 contains 15 residues. Germline CDR1 is MNHEY and CDR2 is SVGAGI. The CDR3 is CASRHRTGFSYEQYV. In DNA, the CDR3 is TGTGCCAGCAGGCATCGGACAGGCTTCTCCTACGAGCAGTACGTC.

This clone is medium-sized in the sample. The chain carries TRBV5-3 and TRBJ1-5; D gene unclear. TRBV5-3 is placed among ORFs of uncertain function. V lost 2 bases and J lost 9, with 3 bases in between. The CDR3 contains 10 residues. CDR3 in DNA: TGTGCCAGAAGCTTTCGGCCCCAGCATTTT. It codes for CARSFRPQHF.

The chain joins TRBV30 to TRBJ1-1; D unclear. From germline, CDR1 is GTSNPN and CDR2 SVGIG (reference sequence). The CDR3 is 11 residues long. CDR3 sequence: CHCGRGTEAFF. The CDR3 coding sequence is TGTCACTGTGGGAGAGGGACTGAAGCTTTCTTT.

The gene calls are TRBV1 and TRBJ2-7; the DNA was not compared with TRBD2, the D call given in the table. TRBV1 is noted as a pseudogene. The CDR3 sequence is 16 residues long. CDR3 sequence: CTSSQDGVAGVHEQYV. The CDR3 region has the DNA TGCACCAGCAGCCAAGATGGGGTAGCGGGAGTTCACGAGCAGTACGTC.

V usage is TRBV28 and J usage is TRBJ2-2, with a weak D call TRBD1 (6 bases). CDR1 is MDHEN, CDR2 SYDVKM, per germline. V lost 9 bases to trimming and J lost 1 base, with 9 bases between them. CDR3 length: 13 amino acids. CDR3 DNA: TGTGCCAGTCAGGGACAGAACACCGGGGAGCTGTTTTTT. It is translated as CASQGQNTGELFF.

This chain links TRBV19 with TRBJ1-3; a possible D gene is TRBD1 (6 bases). The CDR3 contains 16 residues. CDR1 is LNHDA and CDR2 is SQIVND in the germline V gene (reference sequence). V was trimmed by 6 bases and J by 7 bases, leaving 22 bases between them. CDR3: CASSPGAGASSNTIYF. CDR3 DNA: TGTGCCAGTAGCCCCGGGGCGGGGGCGAGTAGTAACACCATATATTTT.

The V and J genes are TRBV24-1 and TRBJ2-1; 7 bases match TRBD1. Germline values: CDR1 KGHDR, CDR2 SFDVKD. The CDR3 spans 15 residues. With V trimmed by 4 bases and J by 5 bases, 7 bases remained unmatched. The CDR3 here is CATSDPDRANNEQFF. Here the CDR3 DNA reads TGTGCCACCAGTGACCCCGACAGGGCGAACAATGAGCAGTTCTTC.

The V call is TRBV30, the J call TRBJ1-4; D gene uncertain. The CDR3 is 12 residues long. Germline values: CDR1 GTSNPN, CDR2 SVGIG (reference sequence). The V end was cut by 6 bases, the J end by 6 bases, with 11 bases between. The chain's CDR3 is CACLPADEKLFF. In DNA form, the CDR3 reads TGTGCCTGCCTCCCCGCGGATGAAAAACTGTTTTTT.

The rearrangement uses TRBV5-6 and TRBJ2-3; D is possibly TRBD2 (7 bases). Germline V lookup: CDR1 SGHDT, CDR2 YYEEEE. The V end lost 5 bases, the J end lost 5 bases, and 15 bases lay between the germline ends. The CDR3 consists of 14 residues. CDR3 loop: CASSFGGQKDTQYF. CDR3 nucleotide sequence: TGTGCCAGCAGTTTCGGGGGGCAAAAAGATACGCAGTATTTT.